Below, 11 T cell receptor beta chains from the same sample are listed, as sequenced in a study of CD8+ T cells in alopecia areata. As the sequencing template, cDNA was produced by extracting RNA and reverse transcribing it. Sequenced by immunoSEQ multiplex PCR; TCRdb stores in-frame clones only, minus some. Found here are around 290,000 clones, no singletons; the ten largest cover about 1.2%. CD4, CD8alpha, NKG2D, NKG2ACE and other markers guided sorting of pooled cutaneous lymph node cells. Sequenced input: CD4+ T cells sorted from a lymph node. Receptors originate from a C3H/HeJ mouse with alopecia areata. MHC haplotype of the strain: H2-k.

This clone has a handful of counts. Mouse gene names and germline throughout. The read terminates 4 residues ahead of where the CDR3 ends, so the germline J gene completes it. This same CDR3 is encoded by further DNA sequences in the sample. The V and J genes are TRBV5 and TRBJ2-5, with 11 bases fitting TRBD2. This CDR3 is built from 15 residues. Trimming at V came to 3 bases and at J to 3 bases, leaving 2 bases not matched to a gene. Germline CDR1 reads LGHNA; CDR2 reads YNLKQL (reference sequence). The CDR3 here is CASSQRLGGQDTQYF. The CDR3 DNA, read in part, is TGTGCCAGCAGCCAGAGACTGGGGGGGCAAGAC.

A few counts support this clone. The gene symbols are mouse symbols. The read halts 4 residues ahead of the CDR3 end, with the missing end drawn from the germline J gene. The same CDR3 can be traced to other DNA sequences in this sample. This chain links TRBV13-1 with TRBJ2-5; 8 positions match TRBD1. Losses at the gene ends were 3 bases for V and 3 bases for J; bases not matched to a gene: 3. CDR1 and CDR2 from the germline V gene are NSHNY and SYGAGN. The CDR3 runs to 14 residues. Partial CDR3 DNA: TGTGCCAGCAGTGGCCGGGACAGGCAAGAC. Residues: CASSGRDRQD. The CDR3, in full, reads CASSGRDRQDTQYF.

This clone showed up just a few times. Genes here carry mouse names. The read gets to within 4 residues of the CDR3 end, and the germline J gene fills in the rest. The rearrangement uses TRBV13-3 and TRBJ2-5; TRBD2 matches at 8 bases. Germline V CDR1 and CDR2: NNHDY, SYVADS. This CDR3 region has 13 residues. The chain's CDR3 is CASRAGGLDTQYF. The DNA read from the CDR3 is TGTGCCAGCAGGGCTGGGGGGTTGGAC.

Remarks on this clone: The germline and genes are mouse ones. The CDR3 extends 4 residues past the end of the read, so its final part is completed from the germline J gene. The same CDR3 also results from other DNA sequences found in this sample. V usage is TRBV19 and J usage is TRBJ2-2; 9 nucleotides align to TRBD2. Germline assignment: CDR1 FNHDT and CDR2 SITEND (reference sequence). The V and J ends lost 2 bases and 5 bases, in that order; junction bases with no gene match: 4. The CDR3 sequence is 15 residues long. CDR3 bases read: TGTGCCAGCAGTATTGGGGGGGCGCGGACCGGG. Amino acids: CASSIGGARTG. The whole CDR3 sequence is CASSIGGARTGQLYF.

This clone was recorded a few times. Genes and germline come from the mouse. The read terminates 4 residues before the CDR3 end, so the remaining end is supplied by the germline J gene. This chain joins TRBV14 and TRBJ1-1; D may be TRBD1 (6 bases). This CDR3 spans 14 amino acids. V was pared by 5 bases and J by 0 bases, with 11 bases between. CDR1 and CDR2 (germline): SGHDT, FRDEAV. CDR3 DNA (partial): TGTGCCAGCAGCATCACAGGGTCAAACACA. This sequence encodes CASSITGSNT. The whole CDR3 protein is CASSITGSNTEVFF.

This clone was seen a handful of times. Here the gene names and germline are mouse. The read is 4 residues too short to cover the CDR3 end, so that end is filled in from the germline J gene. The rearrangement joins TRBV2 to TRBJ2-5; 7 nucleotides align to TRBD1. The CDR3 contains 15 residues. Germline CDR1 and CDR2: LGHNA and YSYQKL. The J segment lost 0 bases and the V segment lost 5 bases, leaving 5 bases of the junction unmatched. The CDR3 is CASSITGVNQDTQYF. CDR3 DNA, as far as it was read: TGTGCCAGCAGCATTACAGGGGTTAACCAAGAC.

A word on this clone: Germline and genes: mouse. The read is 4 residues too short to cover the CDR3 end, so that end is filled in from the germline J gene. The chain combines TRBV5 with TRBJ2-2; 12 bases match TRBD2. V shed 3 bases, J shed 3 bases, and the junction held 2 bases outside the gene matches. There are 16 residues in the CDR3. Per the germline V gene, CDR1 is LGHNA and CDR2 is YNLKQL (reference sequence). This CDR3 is CASSQTGGAHTGQLYF. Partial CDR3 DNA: TGTGCCAGCAGCCAGACTGGGGGGGCGCACACCGGG.

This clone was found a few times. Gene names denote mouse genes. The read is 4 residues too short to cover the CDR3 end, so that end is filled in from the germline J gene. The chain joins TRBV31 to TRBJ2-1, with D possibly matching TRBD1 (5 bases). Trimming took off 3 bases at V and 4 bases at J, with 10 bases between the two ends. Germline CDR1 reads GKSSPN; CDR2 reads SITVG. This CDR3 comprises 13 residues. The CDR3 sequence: CAWSRQKYAEQFF. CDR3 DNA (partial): TGTGCCTGGAGCCGACAGAAATATGCT.

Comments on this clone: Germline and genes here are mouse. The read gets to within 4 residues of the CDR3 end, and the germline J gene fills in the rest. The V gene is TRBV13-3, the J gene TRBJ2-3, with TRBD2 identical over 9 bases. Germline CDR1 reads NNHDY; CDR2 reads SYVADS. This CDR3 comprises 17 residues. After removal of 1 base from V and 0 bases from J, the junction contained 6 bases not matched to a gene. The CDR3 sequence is CASSDFGGASSAETLYF. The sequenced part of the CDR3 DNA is TGTGCCAGCAGTGATTTTGGGGGGGCCTCTAGTGCAGAA.

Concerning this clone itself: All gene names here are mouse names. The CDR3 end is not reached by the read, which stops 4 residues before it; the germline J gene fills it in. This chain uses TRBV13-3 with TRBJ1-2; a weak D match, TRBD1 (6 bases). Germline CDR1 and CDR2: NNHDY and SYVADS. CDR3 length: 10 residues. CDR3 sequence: CATRQVDYTF. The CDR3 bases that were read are TGTGCCACTCGACAGGTC.

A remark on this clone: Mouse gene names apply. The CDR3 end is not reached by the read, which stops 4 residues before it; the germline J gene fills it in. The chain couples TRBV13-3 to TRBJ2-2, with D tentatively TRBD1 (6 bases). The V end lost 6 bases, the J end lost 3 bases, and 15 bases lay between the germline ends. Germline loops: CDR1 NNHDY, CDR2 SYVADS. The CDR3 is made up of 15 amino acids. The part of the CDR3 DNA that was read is TGTGCCAGCATAGGGAGACCAGGGGACACCGGG. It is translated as CASIGRPGDTG. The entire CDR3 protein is CASIGRPGDTGQLYF.